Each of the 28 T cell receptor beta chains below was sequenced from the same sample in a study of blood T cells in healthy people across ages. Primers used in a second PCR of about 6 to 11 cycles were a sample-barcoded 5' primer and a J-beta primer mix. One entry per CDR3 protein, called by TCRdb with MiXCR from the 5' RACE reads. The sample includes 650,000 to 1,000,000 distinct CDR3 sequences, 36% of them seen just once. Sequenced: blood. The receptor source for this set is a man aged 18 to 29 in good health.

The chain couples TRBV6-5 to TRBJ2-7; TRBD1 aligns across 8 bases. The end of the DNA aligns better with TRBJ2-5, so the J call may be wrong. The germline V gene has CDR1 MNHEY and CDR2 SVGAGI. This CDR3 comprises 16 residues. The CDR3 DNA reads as TGTGCCAGCAGTTACTCGTTGGGACAGGAGCCAGAGACCCAGTACTTC. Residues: CASSYSLGQEPETQYF.

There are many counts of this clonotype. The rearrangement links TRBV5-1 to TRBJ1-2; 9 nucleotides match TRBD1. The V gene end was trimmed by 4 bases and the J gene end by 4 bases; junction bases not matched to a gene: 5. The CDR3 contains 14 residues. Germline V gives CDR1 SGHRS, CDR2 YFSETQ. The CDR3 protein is CASSPGQGTYGYTF. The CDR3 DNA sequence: TGCGCCAGCAGCCCCGGACAGGGGACCTATGGCTACACCTTC.

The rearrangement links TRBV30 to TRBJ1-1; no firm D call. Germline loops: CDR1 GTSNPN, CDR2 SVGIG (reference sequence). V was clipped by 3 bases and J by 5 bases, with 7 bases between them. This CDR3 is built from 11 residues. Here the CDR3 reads CAWRGRTEAFF. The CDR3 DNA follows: TGTGCCTGGAGGGGCCGGACTGAAGCTTTCTTT. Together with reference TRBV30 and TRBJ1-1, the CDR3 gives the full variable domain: SQTIHQWPATLVQPVGSPLSLECTVEGTSNPNLYWYRQAAGRGLQLLFYSVGIGQISSEVPQNLSASRPQDRQFILSSKKLLLSDSGFYLCAWRGRTEAFFGQGTRLTVV.

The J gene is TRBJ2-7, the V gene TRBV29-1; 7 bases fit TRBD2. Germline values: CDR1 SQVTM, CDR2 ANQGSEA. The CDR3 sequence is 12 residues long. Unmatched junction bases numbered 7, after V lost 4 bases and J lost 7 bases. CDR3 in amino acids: CSVGFQAGEQYF. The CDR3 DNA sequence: TGCAGCGTTGGGTTTCAAGCGGGGGAGCAGTACTTC.

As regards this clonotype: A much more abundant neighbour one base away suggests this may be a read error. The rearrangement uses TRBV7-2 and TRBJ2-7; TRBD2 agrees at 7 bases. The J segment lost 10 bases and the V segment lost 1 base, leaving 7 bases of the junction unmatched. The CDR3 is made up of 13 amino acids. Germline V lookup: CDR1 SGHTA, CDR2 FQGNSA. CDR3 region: CASSLVGREAQYF. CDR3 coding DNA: TGTGCCAGCAGCTTAGTGGGCCGGGAGGCCCAGTACTTC. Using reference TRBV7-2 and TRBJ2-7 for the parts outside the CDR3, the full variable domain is GAGVSQSPSNKVTEKGKDVELRCDPISGHTALYWYRQSLGQGLEFLIYFQGNSAPDKSGLPSDRFSAERTGGSVSTLTIQRTQQEDSAVYLCASSLVGREAQYFGPGTRLTVT.

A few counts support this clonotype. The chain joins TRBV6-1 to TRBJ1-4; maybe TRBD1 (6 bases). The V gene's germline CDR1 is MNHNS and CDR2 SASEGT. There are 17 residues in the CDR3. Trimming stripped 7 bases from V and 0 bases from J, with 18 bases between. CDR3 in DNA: TGTGCCAGCACCGAAGGGGGGTACCCTGCAACTAATGAAAAACTGTTTTTT. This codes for CASTEGGYPATNEKLFF.

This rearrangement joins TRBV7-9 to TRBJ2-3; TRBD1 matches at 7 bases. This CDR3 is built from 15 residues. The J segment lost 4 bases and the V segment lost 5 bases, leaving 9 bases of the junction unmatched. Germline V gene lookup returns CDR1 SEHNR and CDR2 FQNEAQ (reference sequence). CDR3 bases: TGTGCCAGCAGCCGAGTACAGGGGATGGCAGATACGCAGTATTTT. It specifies CASSRVQGMADTQYF.

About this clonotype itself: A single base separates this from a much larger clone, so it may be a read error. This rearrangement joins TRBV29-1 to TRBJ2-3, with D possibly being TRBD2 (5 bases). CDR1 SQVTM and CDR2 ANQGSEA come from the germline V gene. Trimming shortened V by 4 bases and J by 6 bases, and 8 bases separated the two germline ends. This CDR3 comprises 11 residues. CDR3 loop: CSVGPGDTQYF. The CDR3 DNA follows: TGCAGCGTTGGTCCGGGGGATACGCAGTATTTT.

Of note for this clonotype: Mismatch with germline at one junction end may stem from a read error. The CDR3 region is CSVRADRVQLQHF. As DNA, the CDR3 is TGCAGTGTTAGAGCAGACAGGGTTCAGCTCCAGCATTTT. V usage is TRBV20-1 and J usage is TRBJ1-5; TRBD1 aligns across 7 bases. Germline loops: CDR1 DFQATT, CDR2 SNEGSKA (reference sequence). CDR3 size: 13 residues.

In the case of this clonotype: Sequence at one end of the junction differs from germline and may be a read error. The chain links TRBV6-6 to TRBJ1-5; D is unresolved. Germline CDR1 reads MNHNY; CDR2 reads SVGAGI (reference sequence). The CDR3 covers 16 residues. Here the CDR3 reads CASSYIAAARNQPQQF. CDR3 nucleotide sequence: TGTGCCAGCAGTTACATCGCGGCAGCACGGAATCAGCCCCAGCAATTT.

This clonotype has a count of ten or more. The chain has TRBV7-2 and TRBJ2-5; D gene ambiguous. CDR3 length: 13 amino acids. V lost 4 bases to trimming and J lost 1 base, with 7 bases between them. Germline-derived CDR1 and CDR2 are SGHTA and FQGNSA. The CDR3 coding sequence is TGTGCCAGCAGCTACACCATCCAAGAGACCCAGTACTTC. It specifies CASSYTIQETQYF.

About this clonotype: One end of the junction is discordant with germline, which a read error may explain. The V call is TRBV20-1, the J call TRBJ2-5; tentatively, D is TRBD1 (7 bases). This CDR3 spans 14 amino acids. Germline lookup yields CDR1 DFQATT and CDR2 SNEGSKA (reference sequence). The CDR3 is CSARGGGGVETQYF. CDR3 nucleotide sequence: TGCAGTGCAAGAGGAGGGGGCGGAGTAGAGACCCAGTACTTC.

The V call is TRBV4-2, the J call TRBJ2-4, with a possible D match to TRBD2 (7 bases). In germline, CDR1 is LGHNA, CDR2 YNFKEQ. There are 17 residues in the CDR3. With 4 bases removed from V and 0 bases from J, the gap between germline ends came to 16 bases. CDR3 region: CASSLGGGRIAKNIQYF. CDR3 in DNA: TGTGCCAGCAGCCTTGGCGGGGGCCGAATAGCCAAAAACATTCAGTACTTC.

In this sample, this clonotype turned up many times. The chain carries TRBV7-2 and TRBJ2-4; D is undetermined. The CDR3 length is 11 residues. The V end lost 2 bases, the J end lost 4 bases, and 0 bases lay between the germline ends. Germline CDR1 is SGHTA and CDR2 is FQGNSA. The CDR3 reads CASSLKNIQYF. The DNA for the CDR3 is TGTGCCAGCAGCTTAAAAAACATTCAGTACTTC.

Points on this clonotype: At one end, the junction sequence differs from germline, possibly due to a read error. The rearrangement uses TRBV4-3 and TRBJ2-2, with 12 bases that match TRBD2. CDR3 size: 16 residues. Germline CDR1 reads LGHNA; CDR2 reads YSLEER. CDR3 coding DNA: TGCGCCAGCAACCAATACCTAGCGGGGGGGCCCGGGGAGCTGTTTTTT. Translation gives CASNQYLAGGPGELFF.

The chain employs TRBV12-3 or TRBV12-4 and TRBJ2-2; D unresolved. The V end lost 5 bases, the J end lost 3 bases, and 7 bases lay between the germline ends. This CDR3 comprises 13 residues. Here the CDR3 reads CASSLQYTGELFF. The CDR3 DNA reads TGTGCCAGCAGTCTACAGTACACCGGGGAGCTGTTTTTT.

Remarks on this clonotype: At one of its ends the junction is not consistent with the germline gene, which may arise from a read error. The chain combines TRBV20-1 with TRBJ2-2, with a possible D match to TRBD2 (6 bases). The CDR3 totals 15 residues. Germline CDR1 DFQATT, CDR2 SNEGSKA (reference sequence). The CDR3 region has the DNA TGCAGCGCTAGTGGGGAGGATACTCGACCCGGGGAGCTGTTTTTT. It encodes CSASGEDTRPGELFF.

CDR3: CSANAGNQPQHF. CDR3 coding DNA: TGCAGTGCTAACGCAGGGAATCAGCCCCAGCATTTT. The chain combines TRBV20-1 with TRBJ1-5; D is possibly TRBD1 (5 bases). Germline lookup yields CDR1 DFQATT and CDR2 SNEGSKA (reference sequence). The CDR3 extends over 12 amino acids. V lost 4 bases and J lost 4, with 8 bases in between.

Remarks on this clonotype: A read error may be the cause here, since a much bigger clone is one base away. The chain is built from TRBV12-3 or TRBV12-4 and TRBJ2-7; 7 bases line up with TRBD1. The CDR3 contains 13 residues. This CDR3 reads CAGSFRGLHEQYF. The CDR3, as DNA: TGTGCCGGCAGTTTTAGGGGGCTCCACGAGCAGTACTTC.

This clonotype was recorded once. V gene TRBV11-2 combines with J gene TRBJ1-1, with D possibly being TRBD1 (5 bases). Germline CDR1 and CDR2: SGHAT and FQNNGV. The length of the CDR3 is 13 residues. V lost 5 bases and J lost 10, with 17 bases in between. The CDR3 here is CASSRATGVSAFF. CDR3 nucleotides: TGTGCCAGCAGCCGAGCCACGGGGGTTTCAGCTTTCTTT.

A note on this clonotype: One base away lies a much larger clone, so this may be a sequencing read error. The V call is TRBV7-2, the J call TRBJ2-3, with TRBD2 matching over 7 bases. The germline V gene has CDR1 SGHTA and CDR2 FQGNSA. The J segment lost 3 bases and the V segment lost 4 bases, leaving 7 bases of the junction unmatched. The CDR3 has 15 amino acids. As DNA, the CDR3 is TGTGCCAGCAGCTCTCCGGGACTAACAACAGATACGCAGTATTTT. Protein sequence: CASSSPGLTTDTQYF.

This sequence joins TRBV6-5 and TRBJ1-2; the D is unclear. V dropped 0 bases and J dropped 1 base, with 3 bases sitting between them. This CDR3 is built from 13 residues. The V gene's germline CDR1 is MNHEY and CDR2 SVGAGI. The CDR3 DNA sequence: TGTGCCAGCAGTTACTCCTTTAACTATGGCTACACCTTC. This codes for CASSYSFNYGYTF.

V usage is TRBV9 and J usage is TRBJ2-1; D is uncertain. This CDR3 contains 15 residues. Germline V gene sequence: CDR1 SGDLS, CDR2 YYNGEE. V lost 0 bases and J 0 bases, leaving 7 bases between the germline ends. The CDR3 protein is CASSVGSGSYNEQFF. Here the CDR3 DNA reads TGTGCCAGCAGCGTAGGCTCGGGCTCCTACAATGAGCAGTTCTTC.

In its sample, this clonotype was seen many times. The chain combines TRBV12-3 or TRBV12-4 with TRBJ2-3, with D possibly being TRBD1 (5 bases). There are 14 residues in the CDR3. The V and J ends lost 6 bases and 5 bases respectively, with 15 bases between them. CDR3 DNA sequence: TGTGCCAGCAGCATTAGCCTCGGACAAGATACGCAGTATTTT. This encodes CASSISLGQDTQYF.

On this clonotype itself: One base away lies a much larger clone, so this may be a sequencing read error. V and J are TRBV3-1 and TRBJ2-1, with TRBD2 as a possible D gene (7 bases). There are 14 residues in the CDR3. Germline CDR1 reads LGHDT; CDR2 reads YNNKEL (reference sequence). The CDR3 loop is CTSSQEGGGCEQFF. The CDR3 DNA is TGTACCAGCAGCCAAGAGGGCGGGGGCTGTGAGCAGTTCTTC.

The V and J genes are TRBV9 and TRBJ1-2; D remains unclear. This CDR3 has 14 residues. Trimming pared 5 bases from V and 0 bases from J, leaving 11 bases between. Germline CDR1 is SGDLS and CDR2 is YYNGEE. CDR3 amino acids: CASRSGQANYGYTF. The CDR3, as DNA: TGTGCCAGCAGATCCGGGCAGGCTAACTATGGCTACACCTTC.

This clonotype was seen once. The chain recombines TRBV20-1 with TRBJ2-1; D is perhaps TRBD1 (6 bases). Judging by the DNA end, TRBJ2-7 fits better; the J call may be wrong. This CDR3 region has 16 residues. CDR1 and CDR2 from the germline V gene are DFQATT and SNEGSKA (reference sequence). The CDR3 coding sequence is TGCAGTGCTAGAGATGGGCAGGGGCTCCCCTCCTACGAGCAGTACTTC. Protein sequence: CSARDGQGLPSYEQYF.

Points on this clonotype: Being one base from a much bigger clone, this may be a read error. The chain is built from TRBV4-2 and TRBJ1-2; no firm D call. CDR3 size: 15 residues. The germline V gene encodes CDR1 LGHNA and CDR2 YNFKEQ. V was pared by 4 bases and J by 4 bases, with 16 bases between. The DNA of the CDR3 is TGTGCCAGCAGCCCTGCAGAGGTGCGGTTCTATGGCTACACCTTC. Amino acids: CASSPAEVRFYGYTF.